The 25 T cell receptor beta chains presented below share a single source sample, sequenced in a study of cytomegalovirus exposure and HLA in healthy donors. A multiplex PCR was run with 60 Vbeta primers and 13 Jbeta primers. Assay used: immunoSEQ multiplex PCR; TCRdb lists only in-frame clones, some missing. The data hold about 130,000 clones, with about three quarters observed a single time. The sequenced sample consisted of PBMCs. Every receptor here comes from a female donor in good health and CMV-seropositive.

The chain recombines TRBV18 with TRBJ2-6, with 8 bases that match TRBD2. Trimming took 4 bases from V and 1 from J; bases not matched to a gene: 12. CDR3 size: 19 residues. Germline-derived CDR1 and CDR2 are KGHSH and LQKENI. CDR3 amino acids: CASSLTPGTSFSGANVLTF. The DNA of the CDR3 is TGTGCCAGCTCACTTACCCCCGGGACTAGTTTTTCTGGGGCCAACGTCCTGACTTTC.

The chain is built from TRBV30 and TRBJ2-1; maybe TRBD1 (6 bases). Per germline, CDR1 GTSNPN and CDR2 SVGIG (reference sequence). Trimming left V 3 bases short and J 6 bases short, with 18 bases between. This CDR3 comprises 15 residues. Here the CDR3 reads CAWSPGELKSNEQFF. CDR3 DNA sequence: TGTGCCTGGAGCCCAGGGGAGCTCAAGTCCAATGAGCAGTTCTTC.

The gene calls are TRBV7-6 and TRBJ2-1, with TRBD2 matching 10 bases. The V segment lost 2 bases and the J segment 6 bases; nucleotides outside the gene matches: 10. The CDR3 consists of 17 residues. Germline CDR1 and CDR2: SGHVS and FNYEAQ. The CDR3 DNA reads TGTGCCAGCAGCTTACAGGATACTAGCGGGGCTGTCAATGAGCAGTTCTTC. Translated: CASSLQDTSGAVNEQFF.

The chain recombines TRBV18 with TRBJ1-5; 7 positions agree with TRBD1. The CDR3 is 14 residues long. The germline V gene has CDR1 KGHSH and CDR2 LQKENI. The V segment lost 6 bases and the J segment 3 bases; nucleotides outside the gene matches: 5. The CDR3 DNA follows: TGTGCCAGCTCGGCCGGGACAGACAATCAGCCCCAGCATTTT. It encodes CASSAGTDNQPQHF.

The V call is TRBV7-9, the J call TRBJ2-3; 9 bases match TRBD1. The CDR3 length is 13 residues. With 6 bases clipped from V and 4 bases from J, the junction kept 2 bases outside the gene matches. Germline V gives CDR1 SEHNR, CDR2 FQNEAQ (reference sequence). The DNA of the CDR3 is TGTGCCAGCAGACGACAGGGGGCAGATACGCAGTATTTT. Translating gives CASRRQGADTQYF.

This chain links TRBV5-1 with TRBJ1-6, with 7 bases lining up with TRBD1. Germline lookup yields CDR1 SGHRS and CDR2 YFSETQ. J was trimmed by 10 bases and V by 6 bases; bases with no gene match: 10. This CDR3 is 14 amino acids long. CDR3 protein: CASTRDGRGSPLHF. DNA for the CDR3: TGCGCCAGCACCCGAGATGGCAGGGGGTCACCCCTCCACTTT.

CDR3 amino acids: CASSLGGLAAYEQYF. DNA of the CDR3: TGTGCCAGCAGTTTGGGGGGACTAGCGGCCTACGAGCAGTACTTC. The chain links TRBV28 to TRBJ2-7; 11 bases line up with TRBD2. Germline assignment: CDR1 MDHEN and CDR2 SYDVKM. J gave up 2 bases and V 3 bases, and 3 bases lay outside the gene matches. The CDR3 has 15 amino acids.

The chain carries TRBV5-1 and TRBJ2-3; no reliable D call. The germline CDR1 and CDR2 sequences are SGHRS and YFSETQ. V gave up 1 base and J gave up 0 bases, with 6 bases separating them. The CDR3 extends over 14 amino acids. CDR3 bases: TGCGCCAGCAGCTTGTCCCCTAGCACAGATACGCAGTATTTT. It is translated as CASSLSPSTDTQYF.

The V call is TRBV6-4, the J call TRBJ2-2; TRBD1 might be the D (5 bases). V was cut by 0 bases and J by 8 bases, with 13 bases left in between. The CDR3 runs 15 residues. Per germline, CDR1 MRHNA and CDR2 SNTAGT. The CDR3: CASSDSDRKPGELFF. The DNA for the CDR3 is TGTGCCAGCAGTGACTCTGACAGAAAACCAGGGGAGCTGTTTTTT.

This clone was seen a handful of times. The chain uses TRBV29-1 and TRBJ1-1; 7 nucleotides agree with TRBD1. The CDR3 sequence is 14 residues long. V gave up 6 bases and J gave up 0 bases; unmatched junction bases: 7. CDR1 and CDR2 (germline): SQVTM, ANQGSEA. The CDR3 here is CSVETGTMNTEAFF. The CDR3 coding sequence is TGCAGCGTCGAGACAGGGACCATGAACACTGAAGCTTTCTTT.

The chain carries TRBV7-2 and TRBJ2-2; 14 nucleotides agree with TRBD2. V was pared by 6 bases and J by 4 bases, with 4 bases of the junction left unmatched. CDR1 is SGHTA and CDR2 is FQGNSA in the germline V gene. The CDR3 runs 16 residues. DNA of the CDR3: TGTGCCAGCAGTCGACTAGCGGGAGGGGTCACCGGGGAGCTGTTTTTT. The encoded protein is CASSRLAGGVTGELFF.

There are a few counts of this clone. The chain is built from TRBV6-5 and TRBJ1-1, with 8 bases matching TRBD1. V lost 6 bases to trimming and J lost 8 bases; unmatched junction nucleotides: 11. CDR3 length: 14 residues. Germline V CDR1 and CDR2: MNHEY, SVGAGI. CDR3 amino acids: CASSRSGTGGEAFF. CDR3 nucleotides: TGTGCCAGCAGCCGATCCGGGACAGGCGGGGAAGCTTTCTTT.

The V and J genes are TRBV6-6 and TRBJ2-5; TRBD1 matches 7 bases. Germline CDR1 and CDR2: MNHNY and SVGAGI (reference sequence). The CDR3 spans 14 residues. V trimming: 6 bases; J trimming: 1 base; junction bases outside the gene matches: 5. The CDR3 protein is CASSLRQGQETQYF. The CDR3 DNA follows: TGTGCCAGCAGCCTTCGACAGGGCCAAGAGACCCAGTACTTC.

The J gene is TRBJ2-2, the V gene TRBV2, with 9 bases lining up with TRBD1. V gave up 5 bases and J gave up 6 bases; unmatched junction bases: 7. Looked up from germline, CDR1 is SNHLY and CDR2 is FYNNEI. The CDR3 contains 15 residues. CDR3: CASSPRTGVAGELFF. The CDR3 DNA reads as TGTGCCAGCAGTCCCCGGACAGGGGTCGCCGGGGAGCTGTTTTTT.

In regard to this clone: Other DNA sequences in this sample translate to the same CDR3. The rearrangement joins TRBV5-1 to TRBJ2-5; D gene uncertain. The V end lost 0 bases, the J end lost 5 bases, and 8 bases lay between the germline ends. This CDR3 is built from 13 residues. Germline V lookup: CDR1 SGHRS, CDR2 YFSETQ. As DNA, the CDR3 is TGCGCCAGCAGCTTGGTGACCGGGGAGACCCAGTACTTC. Protein product: CASSLVTGETQYF.

The J gene is TRBJ2-1, the V gene TRBV7-6; no clear D gene. The germline gives CDR1 SGHVS, CDR2 FNYEAQ. The length of the CDR3 is 13 residues. V was shortened by 5 bases and J by 0 bases, with 5 bases between the two germline ends. In nucleotides, the CDR3 is TGTGCCAGCAGCCTGCGCTCCTACAATGAGCAGTTCTTC. Translation gives CASSLRSYNEQFF.

The V and J genes are TRBV5-6 and TRBJ1-4; 9 bases line up with TRBD1. The trim removed 2 bases at V and 5 bases at J, leaving 4 bases unmatched. From germline, CDR1 is SGHDT and CDR2 YYEEEE. The length of the CDR3 is 15 residues. Here the CDR3 reads CASSFVGQGNEKLFF. The CDR3 DNA reads as TGTGCCAGCAGCTTTGTTGGACAGGGGAATGAAAAACTGTTTTTT.

This chain connects TRBV25-1 to TRBJ2-5; 9 bases are shared with TRBD1. TRBJ2-7 explains the end of the DNA better; the J call may be wrong. The CDR3 has 14 amino acids. Germline lookup yields CDR1 MGHDK and CDR2 SYGVNS. DNA of the CDR3: TGTGCCAGCAGTGAGATAACAGGGGGCCACGAGCAGTACTTC. It codes for CASSEITGGHEQYF.

The rearrangement uses TRBV4-1 and TRBJ2-1; 9 nucleotides agree with TRBD1. The CDR3 totals 16 residues. V was clipped by 2 bases and J by 5 bases; unmatched bases: 7. The germline V gene encodes CDR1 MGHRA and CDR2 YSYEKL. In DNA, the CDR3 is TGCGCCAGCAGCCAAAATACAGGGGGCGTCCACAATGAGCAGTTCTTC. Translating gives CASSQNTGGVHNEQFF.

V gene TRBV5-1 combines with J gene TRBJ2-3, with D perhaps TRBD1 (6 bases). Trimming shortened V by 4 bases and J by 1 base, and 13 bases separated the two germline ends. Germline V lookup: CDR1 SGHRS, CDR2 YFSETQ. The CDR3 contains 15 residues. The CDR3 DNA follows: TGCGCCAGCAGCCTTCAGGGGCCGGGCACAGATACGCAGTATTTT. Its protein product is CASSLQGPGTDTQYF.

This rearrangement joins TRBV14 to TRBJ1-2; TRBD1 matches at 7 bases. J was trimmed by 11 bases and V by 0 bases; bases with no gene match: 6. This CDR3 is 13 amino acids long. Germline V gives CDR1 SGHDN, CDR2 FVKESK. CDR3 residues: CASSQDLRGEYTF. The CDR3 DNA is TGTGCCAGCAGCCAAGATCTCAGGGGGGAGTACACCTTC.

In its sample, this clone was seen once. This chain links TRBV7-8 with TRBJ2-3, with 9 nucleotides matching TRBD2. CDR1 is SGHVS and CDR2 is FQNEAQ in the germline V gene. V dropped 8 bases and J dropped 3; count of bases not matched to a gene: 3. The CDR3 runs 13 residues. The CDR3 loop is CASGLARTDTQYF. The CDR3 DNA reads as TGTGCCAGCGGACTAGCGAGGACAGATACGCAGTATTTT.

This rearrangement joins TRBV5-1 to TRBJ2-2; D is uncertain. CDR1 is SGHRS and CDR2 is YFSETQ in the germline V gene. The CDR3 runs 15 residues. With 0 bases removed from V and 1 base from J, the gap between germline ends came to 7 bases. The CDR3 sequence is CASSLDSRNTGELFF. CDR3 DNA: TGCGCCAGCAGCTTGGACAGCCGGAACACCGGGGAGCTGTTTTTT.

Comment on this clone: Other nucleotide sequences from this sample produce the same CDR3. The chain uses TRBV10-2 and TRBJ1-1, with unresolved D. Germline CDR1 is WSHSY and CDR2 is SAAADI. Trimming cost V 2 bases and J 1 base, with 8 bases left between them. The CDR3 contains 14 residues. The CDR3: CASSETEPNTEAFF. CDR3 DNA sequence: TGCGCCAGCAGTGAGACAGAGCCGAACACTGAAGCTTTCTTT.

There are a few counts of this clone. This chain uses TRBV18 with TRBJ1-3; 7 nucleotides align to TRBD1. Germline CDR1 KGHSH, CDR2 LQKENI. This CDR3 contains 18 residues. V shed 2 bases and J 3 bases; nucleotides not matched to a gene: 13. The CDR3: CASSPIFRTGTGGNTIYF. As DNA, the CDR3 is TGTGCCAGCTCACCAATCTTCCGGACAGGAACGGGTGGAAACACCATATATTTT.